Each of the 8 T cell receptor beta chains below was sequenced from the same sample in a study of T cell repertoires in cytomegalovirus infection. TCRdb passed the reads through MiXCR, listing each CDR3 protein once. This table holds about 89,000 distinct CDR3 sequences, 25% to 30% found once. No antigen has been assigned to these receptors. The starting material was CD8+ T cells from cultured PBMCs, obtained from culture after CMV antigen stimulation. These receptors all stem from a human donor in good health (CMV status not recorded). Some clones in this sample may be carry-over from other donors' samples.

This clonotype showed up many times. V is TRBV2 and J is TRBJ1-2; TRBD1 agrees at 7 bases. The CDR3 spans 13 residues. V lost 3 bases, J lost 2 bases, and 0 bases stayed unmatched. The germline V gene has CDR1 SNHLY and CDR2 FYNNEI. CDR3 amino acids: CASSEDRNYGYTF. DNA for the CDR3: TGTGCCAGCAGTGAGGACAGGAACTATGGCTACACCTTC. Full variable domain (remainder filled in from reference TRBV2 and TRBJ1-2): EPEVTQTPSHQVTQMGQEVILRCVPISNHLYFYWYRQILGQKVEFLVSFYNNEISEKSEIFDDQFSVERPDGSNFTLKIRSTKLEDSAMYFCASSEDRNYGYTFGSGTRLTVV.

The chain couples TRBV4-3 to TRBJ1-1; no firm D call. Germline loops: CDR1 LGHNA, CDR2 YSLEER. The CDR3 runs to 14 residues. The V end lost 6 bases, the J end lost 4 bases, and 15 bases lay between the germline ends. CDR3 protein: CASRLGREGTEAFF. The CDR3 coding sequence is TGCGCCAGCAGGCTGGGAAGGGAGGGCACTGAAGCTTTCTTT.

In this sample, this clonotype turned up a few times. This chain links TRBV7-2 with TRBJ2-1; D possibly corresponds to TRBD2 (6 bases). V dropped 1 base and J dropped 6 bases, with 10 bases sitting between them. The germline V gene has CDR1 SGHTA and CDR2 FQGNSA. The CDR3 has 14 residues. DNA for the CDR3: TGTGCCAGCAGCTTAGGGTTTAGCGGCAATGAGCAGTTCTTC. Amino acid sequence: CASSLGFSGNEQFF.

This clonotype was observed once. V is TRBV6-1 and J is TRBJ1-3; 8 bases match TRBD1. Germline lookup yields CDR1 MNHNS and CDR2 SASEGT. Germline trimming cut 3 bases from V and 2 bases from J; bases unmatched to any gene: 3. The CDR3 spans 15 residues. The CDR3 DNA reads TGTGCCAGCAGTGATGACAGGGGCCCTGGAAACACCATATATTTT. Translating it yields CASSDDRGPGNTIYF.

The chain combines TRBV12-3 or TRBV12-4 with TRBJ2-1, with 13 bases aligning to TRBD2. The CDR3 is made up of 18 amino acids. The junction had 14 bases not matched to a gene; V was cut back by 5 bases and J by 7 bases. The CDR3 loop reads CASSTPGLAGRWANEQFF. In nucleotides, the CDR3 is TGTGCCAGCAGTACCCCGGGACTAGCGGGGCGATGGGCAAATGAGCAGTTCTTC.

The table lists this clonotype with a count of one. The chain carries TRBV5-6 and TRBJ2-5; perhaps TRBD2 as D (5 bases). Germline V lookup: CDR1 SGHDT, CDR2 YYEEEE. The V end was cut by 2 bases, the J end by 5 bases, with 13 bases between. CDR3 length: 14 residues. This chain's CDR3 is CASSFSTRPETQYF. DNA of the CDR3: TGTGCCAGCAGCTTCTCTACTAGGCCGGAGACCCAGTACTTC.

The J gene is TRBJ1-1, the V gene TRBV5-1; D call uncertain. The CDR3 has 13 amino acids. V was trimmed by 0 bases and J by 7 bases, leaving 10 bases between them. Germline V gene lookup returns CDR1 SGHRS and CDR2 YFSETQ. Here the CDR3 reads CASSLGTALEAFF. In nucleotides, the CDR3 is TGCGCCAGCAGCTTGGGTACAGCCCTTGAAGCTTTCTTT.

The chain recombines TRBV27 with TRBJ1-4; D remains unclear. This CDR3 is built from 12 residues. V was clipped by 5 bases and J by 8 bases, with 9 bases between them. Germline V lookup: CDR1 MNHEY, CDR2 SMNVEV (reference sequence). The CDR3 DNA sequence: TGTGCCAGCAGTCCGGGCACCGAAAAACTGTTTTTT. Translation: CASSPGTEKLFF.